This T cell receptor beta chain was observed in a study of blood T cell repertoires in COVID-19. As for the study in general: The samples span acute and convalescent COVID-19 from the United States, Italy and Spain. T cells, B-cell-depleted T cells, or PBMCs supplied cDNA or gDNA.

Data came from immunoSEQ multiplex PCR; TCRdb stores just in-frame clones and leaves some out. The sample holds approximately 200,000 clones; roughly 88% are singletons and the top ten take 4% to 5%. V shed 8 bases, J shed 5 bases, and the junction held 9 bases outside the gene matches. CDR3 length: 14 residues. Germline CDR1 KGHSH, CDR2 LQKENI. The source is a woman aged 25 to 45 with acute or convalescent COVID-19. The source material was peripheral blood. This chain joins TRBV18 and TRBJ2-5; TRBD2 aligns across 9 bases. CDR3: CASTRSGLAETQYF. As DNA, the CDR3 is TGTGCCAGCACGAGGTCGGGACTAGCCGAGACCCAGTACTTC.